Following are 8 T cell receptor beta chains from one sample sequenced in a study of human T cells and chemical hapten exposure. TCRdb processed the RACE reads anew with MiXCR; each CDR3 protein has one entry. Here the sample spans about 39,000 distinct CDR3 sequences, over 9.5% being singletons. Specified time point: patch test 3, about 24 weeks after DPC sensitization. The treatment denotes: therapeutic diphenylcyclopropenone sensitization with weekly scalp DPC. It was from unfractionated whole blood that total RNA was extracted. Material: whole blood, obtained in connection with sensitization to the hapten diphenylcyclopropenone (DPC). Receptors were obtained from a woman between 40 and 55 years old with alopecia areata. Some clones in this sample may be carry-over from other donors' samples.

J is TRBJ2-1 and V is TRBV4-3; 10 bases align to TRBD2. This CDR3 is built from 15 residues. The V and J ends lost 2 bases and 2 bases, in that order; junction bases with no gene match: 0. The germline V gene encodes CDR1 LGHNA and CDR2 YSLEER. The CDR3 coding sequence is TGCGCCAGCAGCCAAAGCGGGGGGGCCTACAATGAGCAGTTCTTC. Protein sequence: CASSQSGGAYNEQFF.

This clonotype has ten or more counts. This chain's CDR3 is CASSPPSQPISGEQYF. The CDR3 coding sequence is TGTGCCAGCTCACCACCGTCACAGCCTATTTCGGGGGAGCAGTACTTC. The chain is built from TRBV18 and TRBJ2-7, with a weak D call TRBD2 (5 bases). Trimming took 0 bases from V and 7 from J, leaving 19 bases between them. CDR3 length: 16 residues. Germline CDR1 reads KGHSH; CDR2 reads LQKENI.

This chain uses TRBV28 with TRBJ2-5; tentatively, D is TRBD1 (5 bases). The V gene's germline CDR1 is MDHEN and CDR2 SYDVKM. There are 16 residues in the CDR3. Trimming shortened V by 5 bases and J by 1 base, and 17 bases separated the two germline ends. The CDR3 DNA reads as TGTGCCAGCAGTCCCCCTGGGGCCGCGCTCCAAGAGACCCAGTACTTC. It codes for CASSPPGAALQETQYF.

The chain combines TRBV4-3 with TRBJ2-1, with 12 positions matching TRBD2. Germline assignment: CDR1 LGHNA and CDR2 YSLEER. CDR3 length: 16 amino acids. Losses at the gene ends were 4 bases for V and 9 bases for J; bases not matched to a gene: 10. CDR3 in DNA: TGCGCCAGCAGCCGAGACCCTAGCGGGGGGGCAAGTGAGCAGTTCTTC. It encodes CASSRDPSGGASEQFF.

The chain carries TRBV24-1 and TRBJ2-3; no clear D gene. V was trimmed by 4 bases and J by 0 bases, leaving 13 bases between them. Germline V CDR1 and CDR2: KGHDR, SFDVKD. The CDR3 totals 16 residues. This chain's CDR3 is CATSDSPTGSTDTQYF. The CDR3 DNA reads TGTGCCACCAGTGACTCTCCGACTGGTAGCACAGATACGCAGTATTTT.

The sample holds a few counts of this clonotype. The chain recombines TRBV6-2 or TRBV6-3 with TRBJ1-1, with 7 nucleotides matching TRBD1. CDR3 length: 14 residues. Germline V lookup: CDR1 MNHEY, CDR2 SVGEGT. Unmatched junction bases numbered 6, after V lost 6 bases and J lost 2 bases. This CDR3 is CASRETGLNTEAFF. For the CDR3, the DNA is TGTGCCAGCAGGGAGACAGGGCTAAACACTGAAGCTTTCTTT.

This chain uses TRBV20-1 with TRBJ2-5; no definite D call. Germline-derived CDR1 and CDR2 are DFQATT and SNEGSKA (reference sequence). The CDR3 contains 12 residues. V lost 7 bases and J 1 base, leaving 10 bases between the germline ends. The CDR3 sequence is CSGAILQETQYF. The DNA of the CDR3 is TGCAGTGGGGCCATCCTCCAAGAGACCCAGTACTTC.

V and J are TRBV28 and TRBJ2-1; 11 bases are a match to TRBD2. The V gene's germline CDR1 is MDHEN and CDR2 SYDVKM. V lost 6 bases to trimming and J lost 7 bases; unmatched junction nucleotides: 5. The CDR3 sequence is 14 residues long. The CDR3 reads CASRLAGAANEQFF. CDR3 coding DNA: TGTGCCAGCAGACTAGCGGGAGCCGCAAATGAGCAGTTCTTC.